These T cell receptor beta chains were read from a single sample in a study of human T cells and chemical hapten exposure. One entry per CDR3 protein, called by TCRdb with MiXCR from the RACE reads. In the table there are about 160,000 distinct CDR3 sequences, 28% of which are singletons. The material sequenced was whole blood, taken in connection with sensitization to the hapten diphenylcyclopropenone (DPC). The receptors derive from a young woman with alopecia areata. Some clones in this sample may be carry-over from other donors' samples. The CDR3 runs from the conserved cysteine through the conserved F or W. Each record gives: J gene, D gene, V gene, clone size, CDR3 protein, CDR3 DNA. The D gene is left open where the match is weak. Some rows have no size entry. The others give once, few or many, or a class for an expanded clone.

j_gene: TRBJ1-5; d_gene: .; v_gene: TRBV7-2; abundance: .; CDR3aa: CASSLGPEAGLNQPQHF; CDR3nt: TGTGCCAGCAGCTTAGGCCCCGAGGCAGGCCTTAATCAGCCCCAGCATTTT
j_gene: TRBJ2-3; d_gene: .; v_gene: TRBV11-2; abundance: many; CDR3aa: CASSNNRGTDTQYF; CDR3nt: TGTGCCAGCAGCAACAACAGGGGCACAGATACGCAGTATTTT
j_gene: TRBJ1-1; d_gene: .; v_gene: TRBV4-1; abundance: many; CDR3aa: CASSLTGTSSTEAFF; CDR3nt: TGCGCCAGCAGCCTGACCGGGACCAGTAGCACTGAAGCTTTCTTT
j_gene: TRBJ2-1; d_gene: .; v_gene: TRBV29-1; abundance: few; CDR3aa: CSVRQGSGNEQFF; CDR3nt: TGCAGCGTGCGGCAGGGCAGTGGGAATGAGCAGTTCTTC
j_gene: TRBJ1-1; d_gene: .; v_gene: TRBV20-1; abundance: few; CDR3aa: CSASRGRNTEAFF; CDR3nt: TGCAGTGCTAGCAGGGGACGGAACACTGAAGCTTTCTTT
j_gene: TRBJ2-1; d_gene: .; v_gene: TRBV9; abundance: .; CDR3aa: CASSVESMPNNEQFF; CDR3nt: TGTGCCAGCAGCGTAGAAAGCATGCCAAACAATGAGCAGTTCTTC
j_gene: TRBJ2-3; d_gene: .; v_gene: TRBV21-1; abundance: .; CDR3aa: CASSRQGGGTQYF; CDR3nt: TGTGCCAGCAGCAGACAGGGGGGAGGTACGCAGTATTTT
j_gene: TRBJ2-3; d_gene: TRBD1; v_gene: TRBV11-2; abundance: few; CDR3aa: CASSLYRDRSTDTQYF; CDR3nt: TGTGCCAGCAGCTTATACCGGGACAGAAGCACAGATACGCAGTATTTT
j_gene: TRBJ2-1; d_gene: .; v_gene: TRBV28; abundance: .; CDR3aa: CASSQIGGGDYNEQFF; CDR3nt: TGTGCCAGCAGTCAAATAGGGGGGGGGGACTACAATGAGCAGTTCTTC
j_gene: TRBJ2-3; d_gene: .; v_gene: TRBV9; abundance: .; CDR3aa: CASSGDTQYF; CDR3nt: TGTGCCAGCTCAGGGGATACGCAGTATTTT
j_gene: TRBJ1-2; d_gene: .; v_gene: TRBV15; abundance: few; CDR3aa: CATSQEGYGYTF; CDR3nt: TGTGCCACCAGCCAGGAGGGCTATGGCTACACCTTC
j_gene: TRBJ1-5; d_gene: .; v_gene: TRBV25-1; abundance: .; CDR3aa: CASRGGSNQPQHF; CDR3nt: TGTGCCAGCAGGGGGGGTAGCAATCAGCCCCAGCATTTT
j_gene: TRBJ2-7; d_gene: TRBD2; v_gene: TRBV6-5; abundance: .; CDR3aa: CASTPAASGSYEQYF; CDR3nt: TGTGCCAGCACCCCGGCGGCTAGCGGGAGTTACGAGCAGTACTTC
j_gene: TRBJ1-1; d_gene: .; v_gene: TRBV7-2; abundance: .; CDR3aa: CASSFSQANTEAFF; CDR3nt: TGTGCCAGCAGCTTCTCACAGGCGAACACTGAAGCTTTCTTT
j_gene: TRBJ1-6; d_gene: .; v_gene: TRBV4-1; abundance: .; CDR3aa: CASSLQQGVALHF; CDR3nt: TGCGCCAGCAGCCTCCAACAGGGTGTTGCCCTCCACTTT
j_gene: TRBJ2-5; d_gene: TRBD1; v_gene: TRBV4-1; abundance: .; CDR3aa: CASSQGQGARGETQYF; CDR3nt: TGCGCCAGCAGCCAGGGACAGGGGGCAAGGGGAGAGACCCAGTACTTC
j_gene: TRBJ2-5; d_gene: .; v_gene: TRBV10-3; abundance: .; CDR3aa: CAISDRGGRETQYF; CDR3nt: TGTGCCATCAGTGACAGGGGGGGCAGAGAGACCCAGTACTTC
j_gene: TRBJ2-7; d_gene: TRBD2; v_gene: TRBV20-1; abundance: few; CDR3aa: CSARGKRDYEQYF; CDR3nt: TGCAGTGCTAGAGGAAAGCGGGACTACGAGCAGTACTTC
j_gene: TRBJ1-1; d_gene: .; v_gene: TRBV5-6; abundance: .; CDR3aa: CASSFRFMNTEAFF; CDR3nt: TGTGCCAGCAGCTTCCGTTTTATGAACACTGAAGCTTTCTTT
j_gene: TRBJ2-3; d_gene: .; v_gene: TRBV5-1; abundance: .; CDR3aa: CASSSDGPLDTQYF; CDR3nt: TGCGCCAGCAGCTCGGACGGGCCCCTGGATACGCAGTATTTT
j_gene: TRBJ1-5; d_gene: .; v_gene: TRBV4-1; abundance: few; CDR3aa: CASRLDSHSNQPQHF; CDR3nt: TGCGCCAGCAGGTTGGACAGCCATAGCAATCAGCCCCAGCATTTT
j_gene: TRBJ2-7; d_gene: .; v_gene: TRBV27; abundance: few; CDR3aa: CASSSRPTGKYEQYF; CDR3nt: TGTGCCAGCAGTTCTCGCCCGACCGGCAAATACGAGCAGTACTTC
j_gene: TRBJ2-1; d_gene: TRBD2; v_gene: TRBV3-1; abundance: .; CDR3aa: CASSQFAGGYNEQFF; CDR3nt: TGTGCCAGCAGCCAATTCGCGGGGGGATACAATGAGCAGTTCTTC
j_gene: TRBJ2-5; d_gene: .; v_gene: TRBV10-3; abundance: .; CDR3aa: CAISYREQANQETQYF; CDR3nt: TGTGCCATCAGTTACCGGGAACAGGCTAACCAAGAGACCCAGTACTTC
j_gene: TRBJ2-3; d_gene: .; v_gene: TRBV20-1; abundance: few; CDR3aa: CSASWEDTQYF; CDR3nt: TGCAGTGCGAGTTGGGAAGATACGCAGTATTTT
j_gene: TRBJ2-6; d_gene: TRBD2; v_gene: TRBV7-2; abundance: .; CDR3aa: CASSRDYVLTF; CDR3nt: TGTGCCAGCAGCCGGGACTATGTCCTGACTTTC
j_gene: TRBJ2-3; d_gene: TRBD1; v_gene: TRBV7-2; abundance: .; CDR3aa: CASSLAGQGTDTQYF; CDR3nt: TGTGCCAGCAGCTTAGCGGGACAGGGCACAGATACGCAGTATTTT
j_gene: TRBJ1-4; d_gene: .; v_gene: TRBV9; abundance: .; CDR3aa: CASSVGQHENEKLFF; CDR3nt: TGTGCCAGCAGCGTAGGGCAGCATGAGAATGAAAAACTGTTTTTT
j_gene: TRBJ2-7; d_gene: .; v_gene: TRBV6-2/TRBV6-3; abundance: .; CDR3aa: CASRAFSYEQYF; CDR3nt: TGTGCCAGCAGAGCTTTCTCCTACGAGCAGTACTTC
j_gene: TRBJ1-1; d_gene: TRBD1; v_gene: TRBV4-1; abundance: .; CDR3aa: CASSLGRRQGVDEAFF; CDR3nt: TGCGCCAGCAGCCTGGGGAGGAGACAGGGGGTGGATGAAGCTTTCTTT
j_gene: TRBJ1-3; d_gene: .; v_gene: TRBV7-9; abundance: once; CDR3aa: CADDGSGNTIYF; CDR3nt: TGTGCTGACGACGGCTCTGGAAACACCATATATTTT
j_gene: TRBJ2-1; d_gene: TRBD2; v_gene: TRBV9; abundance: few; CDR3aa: CASSPELAGGYNEQFF; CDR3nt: TGTGCCAGCAGCCCAGAACTAGCGGGGGGGTACAATGAGCAGTTCTTC
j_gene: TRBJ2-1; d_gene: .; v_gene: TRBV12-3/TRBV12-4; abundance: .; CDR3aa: CASSLARRSSYNEQFF; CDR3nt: TGTGCCAGCAGTTTAGCGCGGAGGAGCTCCTACAATGAGCAGTTCTTC
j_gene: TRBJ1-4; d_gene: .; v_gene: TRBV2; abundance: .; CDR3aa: CASSWVGAEKLFF; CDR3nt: TGTGCCAGCAGTTGGGTTGGGGCTGAAAAACTGTTTTTT
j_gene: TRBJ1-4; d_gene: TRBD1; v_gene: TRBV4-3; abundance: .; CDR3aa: CASSQDDRGPREKLFF; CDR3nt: TGCGCCAGCAGCCAAGATGACAGGGGGCCGCGGGAAAAACTGTTTTTT
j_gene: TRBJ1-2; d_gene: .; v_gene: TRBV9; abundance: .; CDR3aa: CASSPTRSDPHGYTF; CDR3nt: TGTGCCAGCAGCCCTACTCGGTCGGATCCTCATGGCTACACCTTC